This is a list of T cell receptor beta chains from one sample in a study of T cell changes during pregnancy in multiple sclerosis. Method: immunoSEQ multiplex PCR; TCRdb's copy keeps in-frame clones and lacks some. This table holds around 45,000 clones, 85% to 95% found once. The specimen was CD4+ T cells from peripheral blood mononuclear cells, collected in the third trimester of pregnancy. The receptors were gathered from a female donor with multiple sclerosis, enrolled in a pregnancy study. CDR3s include the opening cysteine and the closing phenylalanine or tryptophan. A D gene is named only where the DNA matches it firmly. Not every row has a clone size; where given, it reads once, few, many or a size class.

J | V | D | size | DNA | CDR3
TRBJ1-3 | TRBV11-2 | - | - | TGTGCCAGCAGCCAGGGAAACACCATATATTTT | CASSQGNTIYF
TRBJ1-5 | TRBV28 | - | - | TGTGCCAGCAGTTTCGGGAGCAATCAGCCCCAGCATTTT | CASSFGSNQPQHF
TRBJ2-7 | TRBV27 | TRBD2 | once | TGTGCCAGCAGTTTAAGGGCGGGAGGGCCCTACGAGCAGTACTTC | CASSLRAGGPYEQYF
TRBJ2-2 | TRBV7-2 | - | - | TGTGCCAGCAGCTTAGGACAGGCAACCGGGGAGCTGTTTTTT | CASSLGQATGELFF
TRBJ2-5 | TRBV5-6 | - | - | TGTGCCAGCAGCTCCGGGGAGACCCAGTACTTC | CASSSGETQYF
TRBJ2-7 | TRBV6-6 | TRBD2 | - | TGTGCCAGCAGGTTAGCGGGAGGGGGAATACCCGAACAGTACTTC | CASRLAGGGIPEQYF
TRBJ1-2 | TRBV2 | - | - | TGTGCCAGCAGTGAACGACAGAACTATGGCTACACCTTC | CASSERQNYGYTF
TRBJ2-5 | TRBV11-3 | TRBD1 | - | TGTGCCAGCAGCCTCCAAGCAGGGGGAAAAGAGACCCAGTACTTC | CASSLQAGGKETQYF
TRBJ1-3 | TRBV9 | - | - | TGTGCCAGCAGCCTAACAGGGAACTCTGGAAACACCATATATTTT | CASSLTGNSGNTIYF
TRBJ2-7 | TRBV7-9 | TRBD2 | - | TGTGCCAGCAGCCGAATAGCGGGAGTCAACCGCGAGCAGTACTTC | CASSRIAGVNREQYF
TRBJ1-2 | TRBV25-1 | TRBD1 | - | TGTGCCAGCAGTGAAACCGGGACAGGGATTGGCTACACCTTC | CASSETGTGIGYTF
TRBJ1-5 | TRBV18 | TRBD1 | - | TGTGCCAGCTCACCGCGACAGGGAATGGGACAGCCCCAGCATTTT | CASSPRQGMGQPQHF
TRBJ2-7 | TRBV28 | TRBD1 | - | TGTGCCAGCAGTTTAGCCGGGACAGGATTATACGAGCAGTACTTC | CASSLAGTGLYEQYF
TRBJ1-5 | TRBV28 | - | - | TGTGCCAGCAGCCTCCCGACAGGAGGCAATCAGCCCCAGCATTTT | CASSLPTGGNQPQHF
TRBJ1-4 | TRBV5-5 | - | once | TGTGCCAGCAGTCCCACCACAGGTCGTACTAATGAAAAACTGTTTTTT | CASSPTTGRTNEKLFF